The rows below give T cell receptor beta chains drawn from one sample of a study of naive and memory T cell subsets. TCRdb re-derived calls from the 5' RACE reads in MiXCR, one entry per CDR3 protein. Here the sample spans roughly 60,000 distinct CDR3 sequences, roughly 7% being singletons. These receptors all come from a male donor in good health. The CDR3 runs from the conserved cysteine through the conserved F or W. Each record gives: clone size, J gene, V gene, D gene, CDR3 DNA, CDR3 protein. A D gene is named only where the DNA matches it firmly. Not all rows give a size; the values are once, few, many and, for expanded clones, a class.

abundance: many; j_gene: TRBJ2-1; v_gene: TRBV29-1; d_gene: TRBD2; CDR3nt: TGCAGCGTTGAAGGGAGCGGGAGGGAGCAGTTCTTC; CDR3aa: CSVEGSGREQFF
abundance: many; j_gene: TRBJ2-6; v_gene: TRBV20-1; d_gene: -; CDR3nt: TGCAGTGCTAGAGATGAAAGGCGTCGGGCTGCCTCCTCTGGGGCCAACGTCCTGACTTTC; CDR3aa: CSARDERRRAASSGANVLTF
abundance: -; j_gene: TRBJ2-3; v_gene: TRBV29-1; d_gene: -; CDR3nt: TGCAGCGTTGCCCCTGGGGGGAACGATGATACGCAGTATTTT; CDR3aa: CSVAPGGNDDTQYF
abundance: few; j_gene: TRBJ2-7; v_gene: TRBV27; d_gene: TRBD1; CDR3nt: TGTGCCAGCAGTCCACGGGACAGGGTAGGGGGCGAGCAGTACTTC; CDR3aa: CASSPRDRVGGEQYF
abundance: -; j_gene: TRBJ1-5; v_gene: TRBV4-1; d_gene: -; CDR3nt: TGCGCCAGCGGTGGGGGGATAGAGAATCAGCCCCAGCATTTT; CDR3aa: CASGGGIENQPQHF
abundance: many; j_gene: TRBJ2-5; v_gene: TRBV5-4; d_gene: TRBD2; CDR3nt: TGTGCCAGCAGCAAGGGACTAGCGAACTACCAAGAGACCCAGTACTTC; CDR3aa: CASSKGLANYQETQYF
abundance: many; j_gene: TRBJ2-7; v_gene: TRBV7-2; d_gene: TRBD2; CDR3nt: TGTGCCAGCAGCTTTACGACTAGCGGGACCTACGAGCAGTACTTC; CDR3aa: CASSFTTSGTYEQYF
abundance: -; j_gene: TRBJ2-7; v_gene: TRBV20-1; d_gene: -; CDR3nt: TGCAGTGCTCCAGTCGAGCGTGGCGGGGAGCAGTACTTC; CDR3aa: CSAPVERGGEQYF
abundance: few; j_gene: TRBJ2-2; v_gene: TRBV25-1; d_gene: TRBD2; CDR3nt: TGTGCCAGCAGTGGACGGACTAGCGGGGGACGGTACACCGGGGAGCTGTTTTTT; CDR3aa: CASSGRTSGGRYTGELFF
abundance: few; j_gene: TRBJ2-1; v_gene: TRBV19; d_gene: -; CDR3nt: TGTGCCACGGGCCACTACAATGAGCAGTTCTTC; CDR3aa: CATGHYNEQFF
abundance: many; j_gene: TRBJ2-3; v_gene: TRBV7-2; d_gene: TRBD2; CDR3nt: TGTGCCAGCAGCTGGGGGCTAGCGGGAGGGGGAGATACGCAGTATTTT; CDR3aa: CASSWGLAGGGDTQYF
abundance: -; j_gene: TRBJ2-5; v_gene: TRBV20-1; d_gene: TRBD2; CDR3nt: TGCAGTGCCAGACTAGCGGGAGGCTCATGGGCCCAGTACTTC; CDR3aa: CSARLAGGSWAQYF
abundance: many; j_gene: TRBJ2-3; v_gene: TRBV7-8; d_gene: TRBD2; CDR3nt: TGTGCCAGCAGCTCCCGGACTAGCGGGACTATCCCAATAAGCACAGATACGCAGTATTTT; CDR3aa: CASSSRTSGTIPISTDTQYF
abundance: many; j_gene: TRBJ1-4; v_gene: TRBV6-5; d_gene: -; CDR3nt: TGTGCCAGCAGTTACTCCGGGGGGGCCCAAGAAAAACTGTTTTTT; CDR3aa: CASSYSGGAQEKLFF
abundance: -; j_gene: TRBJ1-2; v_gene: TRBV2; d_gene: -; CDR3nt: TGTGCCAGCGGCAGCGAGACTCTGGGCTATGGCTACACCTTC; CDR3aa: CASGSETLGYGYTF
abundance: many; j_gene: TRBJ2-1; v_gene: TRBV11-2; d_gene: -; CDR3nt: TGTGCCAGCAGCTTAGGCTCTAGACGGGCTCAGCAGTTCTTC; CDR3aa: CASSLGSRRAQQFF
abundance: -; j_gene: TRBJ1-5; v_gene: TRBV12-3/TRBV12-4; d_gene: -; CDR3nt: TGTGCCAGCAGTCACTCACGGGCTGGCGGTCAGCCCCAGCATTTT; CDR3aa: CASSHSRAGGQPQHF
abundance: few; j_gene: TRBJ2-7; v_gene: TRBV6-5; d_gene: TRBD2; CDR3nt: TGTGCCAGCAGTTACTCAGGAGCGGGGGGCCTCTCAAGCTCCTACGAGCAGTACTTC; CDR3aa: CASSYSGAGGLSSSYEQYF
abundance: many; j_gene: TRBJ2-1; v_gene: TRBV6-5; d_gene: TRBD2; CDR3nt: TGTGCCAGCAGTTACATTAGCGGGGGCTCCTACAATGAGCAGTTCTTC; CDR3aa: CASSYISGGSYNEQFF
abundance: many; j_gene: TRBJ1-5; v_gene: TRBV19; d_gene: TRBD1; CDR3nt: TGTGCCAGTAGTCTAGGACAGGGGGCCCAAGGCAATCAGCCCCAGCATTTT; CDR3aa: CASSLGQGAQGNQPQHF
abundance: -; j_gene: TRBJ2-1; v_gene: TRBV29-1; d_gene: TRBD2; CDR3nt: TGCAGCGTTTCTGGGGGAACTAGCGGGAACCCTCCAAATGAGCAGTTCTTC; CDR3aa: CSVSGGTSGNPPNEQFF
abundance: many; j_gene: TRBJ1-6; v_gene: TRBV5-1; d_gene: -; CDR3nt: TGCGCCAGCAGCGAACAGGATTCGGGTTCACCCCTCCACTTT; CDR3aa: CASSEQDSGSPLHF
abundance: many; j_gene: TRBJ2-2; v_gene: TRBV7-8; d_gene: TRBD1; CDR3nt: TGTGCCAGCACCCCAGGGGACAGGGCCGGGGAGCTGTTTTTT; CDR3aa: CASTPGDRAGELFF
abundance: -; j_gene: TRBJ2-5; v_gene: TRBV7-6; d_gene: -; CDR3nt: TGTGCCAGCAGCTCAAACTACCAAGAGACCCAGTACTTC; CDR3aa: CASSSNYQETQYF
abundance: -; j_gene: TRBJ1-5; v_gene: TRBV4-1; d_gene: -; CDR3nt: TGCGCCAGCAGCCATGAGGAAGGTAGCAATCAGCCCCAGCATTTT; CDR3aa: CASSHEEGSNQPQHF
abundance: -; j_gene: TRBJ1-4; v_gene: TRBV4-1; d_gene: TRBD1; CDR3nt: TGCGCCAGCAGCCAAGACAGAACCGGACAGGGACTCGGGGAAAAACTGTTTTTT; CDR3aa: CASSQDRTGQGLGEKLFF
abundance: many; j_gene: TRBJ1-1; v_gene: TRBV25-1; d_gene: TRBD1; CDR3nt: TGTGCCAGCAGTGGCCCCAAAACAGGGGCCCGGAACACTGAAGCTTTCTTT; CDR3aa: CASSGPKTGARNTEAFF
abundance: -; j_gene: TRBJ2-7; v_gene: TRBV18; d_gene: TRBD1; CDR3nt: TGTGCCAGCTCACCGGACAGGGGGAACTACGAGCAGTACTTC; CDR3aa: CASSPDRGNYEQYF
abundance: few; j_gene: TRBJ2-1; v_gene: TRBV20-1; d_gene: TRBD2; CDR3nt: TGCAGTGCTAGGGGCGGGACTAGCGGGAACAATGAGCAGTTCTTC; CDR3aa: CSARGGTSGNNEQFF
abundance: many; j_gene: TRBJ2-2; v_gene: TRBV2; d_gene: -; CDR3nt: TGTGCCAGTCGGGCGGAGAACACCGGGGAGCTGTTTTTT; CDR3aa: CASRAENTGELFF
abundance: many; j_gene: TRBJ2-3; v_gene: TRBV6-5; d_gene: -; CDR3nt: TGTGCCAGCAGTTGGACCAGGGACACAGATACGCAGTATTTT; CDR3aa: CASSWTRDTDTQYF
abundance: -; j_gene: TRBJ1-1; v_gene: TRBV19; d_gene: -; CDR3nt: TGTGCCAGTAGTATAGGAGGGGCCGGACACACTGAAGCTTTCTTT; CDR3aa: CASSIGGAGHTEAFF
abundance: few; j_gene: TRBJ1-1; v_gene: TRBV29-1; d_gene: TRBD1; CDR3nt: TGCAGCGCAAATCAGGGGGCTTCTGACACTGAAGCTTTCTTT; CDR3aa: CSANQGASDTEAFF
abundance: few; j_gene: TRBJ2-3; v_gene: TRBV12-3/TRBV12-4; d_gene: -; CDR3nt: TGTGCCAGCAGGCCCCAGACCACAGATACGCAGTATTTT; CDR3aa: CASRPQTTDTQYF
abundance: -; j_gene: TRBJ1-4; v_gene: TRBV7-9; d_gene: TRBD1; CDR3nt: TGTGCCAGCAGCCCGACAGGGGCCAGAGGTGAAAAACTGTTTTTT; CDR3aa: CASSPTGARGEKLFF
abundance: many; j_gene: TRBJ2-1; v_gene: TRBV15; d_gene: -; CDR3nt: TGTGCCACCAGCAGAGGTAAAGGGGGCTCCTACAATGAGCAGTTCTTC; CDR3aa: CATSRGKGGSYNEQFF
abundance: -; j_gene: TRBJ1-1; v_gene: TRBV6-5; d_gene: -; CDR3nt: TGTGCCAGCAGTTACTCGTCTGACATGGGGGGCACTGAAGCTTTCTTT; CDR3aa: CASSYSSDMGGTEAFF
abundance: few; j_gene: TRBJ2-1; v_gene: TRBV27; d_gene: -; CDR3nt: TGTGCCTCCCGGGGAGTACGTAATGAGCAGTTCTTC; CDR3aa: CASRGVRNEQFF
abundance: -; j_gene: TRBJ2-3; v_gene: TRBV27; d_gene: TRBD1; CDR3nt: TGTGCCAGCAGATTAGAGGGACAGGGGCCATATACGCAGTATTTT; CDR3aa: CASRLEGQGPYTQYF
abundance: few; j_gene: TRBJ2-3; v_gene: TRBV2; d_gene: -; CDR3nt: TGTGCCAGCAGTGAAGGGGTGGGGGGCACAGATACGCAGTATTTT; CDR3aa: CASSEGVGGTDTQYF
abundance: many; j_gene: TRBJ2-2; v_gene: TRBV6-4; d_gene: -; CDR3nt: TGTGCCAGCAGTCCAGGGCCCCCGGGCCAGGAGCTGTTTTTT; CDR3aa: CASSPGPPGQELFF
abundance: few; j_gene: TRBJ2-7; v_gene: TRBV19; d_gene: TRBD1; CDR3nt: TGTGCCAGTAGGCGCTCCGGGACAGGGGGCACCCCTTACGAGCAGTACTTC; CDR3aa: CASRRSGTGGTPYEQYF
abundance: many; j_gene: TRBJ1-5; v_gene: TRBV27; d_gene: -; CDR3nt: TGTGCCCCGACCGGGGAGCCCCAGCATTTT; CDR3aa: CAPTGEPQHF
abundance: many; j_gene: TRBJ2-3; v_gene: TRBV6-1; d_gene: -; CDR3nt: TGTGCCAGCACCCGGGGGCGAGGCACAGATACGCAGTATTTT; CDR3aa: CASTRGRGTDTQYF
abundance: -; j_gene: TRBJ2-2; v_gene: TRBV19; d_gene: TRBD1; CDR3nt: TGTGCCAGTACGTGGACAGGGCCCGAAGAGCTGTTTTTT; CDR3aa: CASTWTGPEELFF